These 25 T cell receptor beta chains came from one sample sequenced in a study of T-cell reconstitution after alpha-beta-depleted transplantation in children. As it was prepared, the TCRbeta library received unique molecular identifiers. TCRdb called the PCR reads again in MiXCR, with one record for every CDR3 protein. The sample holds about 460,000 distinct CDR3 sequences, around 12% seen once. Sequenced material: PBMCs from the stem cell graft donor, taken from the stem cell graft. Receptor source: a human donor who donated a stem cell graft to a child with combined immunodeficiency.

This clonotype has ten or more counts. Here the CDR3 reads CSVEQGSNYPTQYF. CDR3 nucleotide sequence: TGCAGCGTAGAACAGGGGTCGAACTACCCTACGCAGTATTTT. The genes are TRBV29-1 and TRBJ2-3; TRBD1 matches 7 bases. In germline, CDR1 is SQVTM, CDR2 ANQGSEA. The trim removed 6 bases at V and 8 bases at J, leaving 14 bases unmatched. The CDR3 sequence is 14 residues long.

The chain employs TRBV12-3 or TRBV12-4 and TRBJ2-5, with TRBD2 matching over 11 bases. The CDR3 runs 15 residues. With 7 bases clipped from V and 3 bases from J, the junction kept 7 bases outside the gene matches. CDR3 nucleotide sequence: TGTGCCAGCACTCCCCGACTAGCGGGGAAAGAGACCCAGTACTTC. Residues: CASTPRLAGKETQYF.

This clonotype came up a few times. This sequence joins TRBV12-3 or TRBV12-4 and TRBJ2-7; 8 nucleotides agree with TRBD1. The CDR3 loop spans 15 amino acids. V was clipped by 5 bases and J by 2 bases; unmatched bases: 8. CDR3 nucleotide sequence: TGTGCCAGCAGTCACTCAGGGGGCCTCCCCTACGAGCAGTACTTC. Amino acid sequence: CASSHSGGLPYEQYF.

In this sample, this clonotype turned up many times. The chain carries TRBV29-1 and TRBJ2-7; D remains unclear. This CDR3 is built from 14 residues. In germline, CDR1 is SQVTM, CDR2 ANQGSEA. Trimming stripped 4 bases from V and 1 base from J, with 14 bases between. CDR3 loop: CSVVDDEDSYEQYF. As DNA, the CDR3 is TGCAGCGTTGTTGACGATGAGGATTCCTACGAGCAGTACTTC.

This clonotype was counted at least ten times. The chain combines TRBV6-1 with TRBJ2-3, with TRBD2 identical over 9 bases. In germline, CDR1 is MNHNS, CDR2 SASEGT. The CDR3 is made up of 15 amino acids. V lost 6 bases to trimming and J lost 0 bases; unmatched junction nucleotides: 4. The CDR3 spells CASSIAGVSTDTQYF. The CDR3 DNA is TGTGCCAGCAGCATAGCGGGAGTCAGCACAGATACGCAGTATTTT.

The chain carries TRBV12-3 or TRBV12-4 and TRBJ1-1; a possible D gene is TRBD1 (5 bases). CDR3 size: 13 residues. Trimming took off 4 bases at V and 5 bases at J, with 11 bases between the two ends. The CDR3 nucleotides read TGTGCCAGCAGTTCGGCCAGGGTGACTGAAGCTTTCTTT. The encoded protein is CASSSARVTEAFF.

This clonotype was found many times. The DNA for the CDR3 is TGTGCCAGCAGAAACAGGCAGTACACTGAAGCTTTCTTT. Protein sequence: CASRNRQYTEAFF. The rearrangement uses TRBV2 and TRBJ1-1; a weak D match, TRBD1 (5 bases). The V and J ends lost 6 bases and 3 bases respectively, with 11 bases between them. Germline V gene sequence: CDR1 SNHLY, CDR2 FYNNEI. The CDR3 contains 13 residues.

Only one count was recorded for this clonotype. The V gene is TRBV18, the J gene TRBJ2-1; D not certain. The CDR3 totals 14 residues. Per the germline V gene, CDR1 is KGHSH and CDR2 is LQKENI. The V end lost 3 bases, the J end lost 7 bases, and 13 bases lay between the germline ends. CDR3 loop: CASSPQATLNEQFF. In DNA, the CDR3 is TGTGCCAGCTCACCGCAGGCCACCCTAAATGAGCAGTTCTTC.

By sample fraction, this clonotype is medium-sized. The chain carries TRBV12-3 or TRBV12-4 and TRBJ1-1, with D hard to call. V was clipped by 6 bases and J by 1 base, with 12 bases between them. The CDR3 covers 14 residues. CDR3 sequence: CASSRTPKNTEAFF. CDR3 coding DNA: TGTGCCAGCAGCCGGACCCCGAAGAACACTGAAGCTTTCTTT.

In its sample, this clonotype was seen once. The J gene is TRBJ2-7, the V gene TRBV6-5; possible D gene TRBD2, 5 bases. Between the trimmed V and J ends, which lost 0 bases and 1 base, there was a span of 10 bases. Per germline, CDR1 MNHEY and CDR2 SVGAGI. This CDR3 comprises 15 residues. The CDR3 loop reads CASSYSRADSYEQYF. The CDR3 DNA is TGTGCCAGCAGTTACTCGAGGGCGGATTCCTACGAGCAGTACTTC.

This clonotype was seen a handful of times. This chain uses TRBV6-1 with TRBJ1-1; D gene unclear. Germline CDR1 and CDR2: MNHNS and SASEGT. The V end lost 6 bases, the J end lost 5 bases, and 4 bases lay between the germline ends. The CDR3 totals 10 residues. CDR3 in DNA: TGTGCCAGCAGGTGGACTGAAGCTTTCTTT. This gives the protein CASRWTEAFF.

This clonotype was detected a few times. The chain uses TRBV20-1 and TRBJ2-7, with TRBD2 matching 7 bases. The CDR3 spans 18 residues. Germline CDR1 is DFQATT and CDR2 is SNEGSKA (reference sequence). With V trimmed by 1 base and J by 3 bases, 18 bases remained unmatched. The CDR3 region is CSARAPGGRRYGFYEQYF. As DNA, the CDR3 is TGCAGTGCTAGAGCCCCGGGAGGAAGGAGGTATGGTTTCTACGAGCAGTACTTC.

About this clonotype: A much larger clonotype is one base distant, so this may be a read error. V is TRBV6-1 and J is TRBJ2-7, with TRBD1 as a possible D gene (6 bases). From germline, CDR1 is MNHNS and CDR2 SASEGT. Trimming pared 8 bases from V and 3 bases from J, leaving 14 bases between. CDR3 length equals 13 residues. CDR3 nucleotide sequence: TGTGCCAGCGACTACCTACAGGGCTACGAGCAGTACTTC. It translates to CASDYLQGYEQYF.

With respect to this clonotype: A single base separates this from a much larger clone, so it may be a read error. The gene calls are TRBV12-3 or TRBV12-4 and TRBJ1-2; D gene ambiguous. Trimming removed 6 bases from V and 3 bases from J, with 8 bases in between. The length of the CDR3 is 12 residues. CDR3 protein: CASSPDYYGYTF. DNA for the CDR3: TGTGCCAGCAGCCCCGACTACTATGGCTACACCTTC.

This clonotype showed up just a few times. The chain couples TRBV20-1 to TRBJ2-7; no definite D call. This CDR3 comprises 13 residues. Trimming left V 0 bases short and J 3 bases short, with 9 bases between. CDR1 and CDR2 from the germline V gene are DFQATT and SNEGSKA (reference sequence). The CDR3 sequence: CSARDSLLYEQYF. CDR3 sequence (DNA): TGCAGTGCTAGAGACAGCTTACTCTACGAGCAGTACTTC.

The CDR3, as DNA: TGTGCCACCAGTGACCCAGGGGGCTCAGAGACCCAGTACTTC. Translated, it gives CATSDPGGSETQYF. This sequence joins TRBV24-1 and TRBJ2-5; 8 bases are shared with TRBD1. V was pared by 4 bases and J by 4 bases, with 4 bases of the junction left unmatched. This CDR3 contains 14 residues. Germline V lookup: CDR1 KGHDR, CDR2 SFDVKD.

The J gene is TRBJ2-1, the V gene TRBV24-1, with 8 bases fitting TRBD1. Trimming cost V 4 bases and J 0 bases; bases outside gene matches: 13. CDR1 and CDR2 from the germline V gene are KGHDR and SFDVKD. The CDR3 length is 19 residues. The CDR3, as DNA: TGTGCCACCAGTGAGCCCCTGGACAGGGCGTCGAGCTCCTACAATGAGCAGTTCTTC. Translating it yields CATSEPLDRASSSYNEQFF.

This clonotype was counted between two and nine times. This chain uses TRBV24-1 with TRBJ2-5, with D maybe TRBD2 (6 bases). V dropped 9 bases and J dropped 5 bases, with 9 bases sitting between them. The CDR3 spans 11 residues. Germline V gene lookup returns CDR1 KGHDR and CDR2 SFDVKD. The CDR3 protein is CATGTLETQYF. CDR3 in DNA: TGTGCCACCGGGACTCTCGAGACCCAGTACTTC.

The table lists this clonotype with a few counts. This sequence joins TRBV27 and TRBJ2-3; tentatively, D is TRBD1 (5 bases). The germline V and J ends were trimmed by 6 bases and 5 bases, with 18 bases remaining between them. The CDR3 is 15 amino acids. Germline V gene lookup returns CDR1 MNHEY and CDR2 SMNVEV (reference sequence). The CDR3 DNA is TGTGCCAGCAGGACCTACGTGGGGCGCGGAGATACGCAGTATTTT. Protein product: CASRTYVGRGDTQYF.

The table lists this clonotype with many counts. V is TRBV7-9 and J is TRBJ2-1; unclear D gene. There are 14 residues in the CDR3. Between the trimmed V and J ends, which lost 2 bases and 2 bases, there was a span of 7 bases. CDR1 is SEHNR and CDR2 is FQNEAQ in the germline V gene (reference sequence). The CDR3 DNA follows: TGTGCCAGCAGCTTATCGGGCGCCTACAATGAGCAGTTCTTC. Translated: CASSLSGAYNEQFF.

The chain has TRBV11-1 and TRBJ2-7; 8 bases are a match to TRBD1. The J segment lost 0 bases and the V segment lost 1 base, leaving 11 bases of the junction unmatched. Germline CDR1 SGHAT, CDR2 FQDESV (reference sequence). The CDR3 contains 18 residues. CDR3 nucleotides: TGTGCCAGCAGCTTAGGGGGACAGGCCGGCCTTCCCTCCTACGAGCAGTACTTC. Its translation: CASSLGGQAGLPSYEQYF.

This clonotype was seen only a few times. The genes are TRBV30 and TRBJ2-3; D might be TRBD2 (6 bases). This CDR3 is built from 12 residues. Between the trimmed V and J ends, which lost 2 bases and 8 bases, there was a span of 11 bases. Germline CDR1 and CDR2: GTSNPN and SVGIG (reference sequence). The CDR3 DNA reads TGTGCCTGGAGTACCGCGGGGACTACGCAGTATTTT. Its translation is CAWSTAGTTQYF. Supplemented by reference TRBV30 and TRBJ2-3, the full variable domain reads SQTIHQWPATLVQPVGSPLSLECTVEGTSNPNLYWYRQAAGRGLQLLFYSVGIGQISSEVPQNLSASRPQDRQFILSSKKLLLSDSGFYLCAWSTAGTTQYFGPGTRLTVL.

This chain connects TRBV5-1 to TRBJ1-1; D is perhaps TRBD1 (6 bases). The CDR3 sequence is 14 residues long. Trimming removed 0 bases at V and 3 bases at J, with 9 bases between. Looked up from germline, CDR1 is SGHRS and CDR2 is YFSETQ. CDR3 amino acids: CASSLADSDTEAFF. CDR3 coding DNA: TGCGCCAGCAGCTTGGCGGACAGCGACACTGAAGCTTTCTTT.

This clonotype was picked up a small number of times. The chain joins TRBV7-2 to TRBJ2-5; 8 bases line up with TRBD1. The germline CDR1 and CDR2 sequences are SGHTA and FQGNSA. With 5 bases clipped from V and 7 bases from J, the junction kept 9 bases outside the gene matches. The CDR3 contains 14 residues. In DNA, the CDR3 is TGTGCCAGCAGCCAGACAGGGGCGGTTGTGACCCAGTACTTC. It yields the protein CASSQTGAVVTQYF.

This clonotype was observed at least ten times. This chain connects TRBV5-1 to TRBJ1-1; 7 bases line up with TRBD1. Trimming removed 5 bases from V and 0 bases from J; junction bases left unmatched: 7. Germline values: CDR1 SGHRS, CDR2 YFSETQ. The CDR3 sequence is 15 residues long. The CDR3 protein is CASSPRQGVNTEAFF. Written as DNA, the CDR3 is TGCGCCAGCAGTCCGCGACAGGGCGTGAACACTGAAGCTTTCTTT.